The present T cell receptor (beta chain) was sequenced within a study of CD8 T cells in seronegative destructive rheumatoid arthritis (dated by TCRdb to about 2020). Notes on the research overall: Most of the eight CND-RA patients were receiving biological drugs at sampling. Rather than undergoing new sequencing, the seropositive RA, seronegative RA and healthy control comparison cohorts were drawn from an earlier published TCRbeta dataset. Peripheral CD8+ TCRbeta repertoires of CCP-negative destructive rheumatoid arthritis (CND-RA) patients were compared with newly diagnosed seropositive RA, seronegative RA and healthy controls.

TCRbeta sequencing used genomic DNA from CD8+ cells, following the manufacturer's instructions. The immunoSEQ assay was used for TCRbeta sequencing, which was carried out at a genomics technology centre in Finland. Processing in the source paper ran as follows. Clonotype tables from the immunoSEQ preprocessing pipeline were converted to VDJtools format, and non-productive clonotypes were removed. Samples below 10,000 reads were excluded and the rest subsampled to 10,000 reads; most of the eight CND-RA samples passed. Shannon-Wiener, Simpson and clonality indices were calculated with the VDJtools CalcDiversityStats function on data subsampled to 10,000 reads. Non-singleton TCRbeta clonotypes were hard-matched, with no mismatches allowed, against VDJdb to infer antigen specificity. CDR3 sequences differing by one amino acid (Hamming distance 1) were grouped into clusters with potentially shared antigen targets. After groups were resampled to six samples, public clonotypes were tested for group enrichment with one-sided Fisher's exact tests, and this procedure was repeated ten times. As stored in TCRdb, this immuneACCESS dataset retains in-frame rearrangements with V and J assigned. A fraction of the clones does not appear; measured against another copy, unresolved V genes explain less than half of the discrepancy, and the remainder lacks a known reason. For V, J and clone size, that table is used; D and trimming come from the DNA. Here the sample has about 720 clones; 70% to 90% occur a single time. About 9.9% of the sample goes to the ten largest clones.

Trimming at the junction amounts to 0 bases on V and 8 bases on J, and the germline ends lie 8 bases apart. CDR1 and CDR2 (GTSNPN, SVGIG) derive from the germline V gene (reference sequence). Reading from cysteine to phenylalanine, the CDR3 counts 12 amino acids. The retained sequence is limited to the CDR3, 36 bases, with the frame set at the first base. The research as a whole found: Without diagnostic samples, TCR repertoire differences may partly reflect poor disease control over the years rather than being present at onset. The small size of the CND-RA cohort was noted as a limitation of the study. CND-RA repertoires showed more CMV-reactive and fewer influenza A-reactive CD8+ TCRbeta sequences than controls and other RA subtypes. A distinct set of enriched public clonotypes appeared to be present in CND-RA patients, and the authors interpreted this finding as support for a separate disease subset. With age adjusted for, CD8+ TCRbeta repertoires in CND-RA patients appeared less diverse and more clonal than repertoires in other RA subtypes. Across the roughly 120,000 clonotypes tested, no public clonotype enrichment survived Benjamini-Hochberg correction.

CND-RA patients tested negative on the clinical CCP2 antibody test, and even with active therapy their joint destruction kept progressing. Every CND-RA patient had failed conventional anti-rheumatic therapy and showed typical joint destruction in the wrists and ankles. CND-RA patients were sampled after long disease histories, spanning decades in several cases, rather than at diagnosis. Each patient provided approximately 45 millilitres of EDTA-anticoagulated peripheral blood. Ficoll-Paque PLUS density gradient separation was used to isolate peripheral blood mononuclear cells. CD8+ cells were isolated from fresh or cryopreserved PBMCs by AutoMACS magnetic bead positive selection, with purity checked by flow cytometry. Genomic DNA was extracted using Nucleospin Tissue or Tissue XS kits and then quantified on a Qubit 2.0 fluorometer. For this clone: Its antigen has not been determined. The record has no base qualities; no much larger clone is one base away.

This clonotype was sampled from a woman between 45 and 75 years old with seronegative destructive rheumatoid arthritis. Recombination connected TRBV30 to TRBJ2-1, and TRBD2 may be the D gene, going by 5 matching bases. Sequencing input: CD8+ T cells from blood. CDR3 region: CAWSVRRDEQFF. The nucleotide sequence is given as TGTGCCTGGAGTGTACGGCGGGATGAGCAGTTCTTC.